This section outlines one TCR beta chain sequence together with its context. Its antigen remains unidentified. TCRdb re-called the RACE reads through MiXCR, storing one row per CDR3 protein. The repertoire holds roughly 92,000 distinct CDR3 sequences, with approximately 10% as singletons. Germline V gene data show CDR1 as KGHSH and CDR2 as LQKENI. V lost 3 bases to trimming and J lost 0 bases, with 12 bases between them. The CDR3 covers 15 residues. The data were obtained in a study of human T cells and chemical hapten exposure. Whole-study context: A mostly female patient group had alopecia areata, totalis or universalis. General study results and limits: There was a positive correlation between PT1 expanded TCR counts and patch test score. No alteration of TCRs above 1 in 1000 frequency was seen with DPC sensitization.

Time point noted: patch test 2, 6 weeks after DPC sensitization. The treatment is: therapeutic diphenylcyclopropenone sensitization with weekly scalp DPC. Drawing of blood took place ahead of applying each patch test. This sample comprised whole blood, obtained in connection with sensitization to the hapten diphenylcyclopropenone (DPC). The source of this sequence is a woman in her thirties or forties with alopecia areata. Some clones in this sample may be carry-over from other donors' samples. The chain joins TRBV18 to TRBJ2-7; no reliable D call. This CDR3 reads CASSPRAGLSYEQYF. The CDR3 DNA reads as TGTGCCAGCTCACCTCGGGCAGGCCTCTCCTACGAGCAGTACTTC.